The sequence of this T cell receptor beta chain was determined in a study of identical twins. This clonotype has a count of ten or more. TCRdb independently ran MiXCR on the 5' RACE reads; one entry per CDR3 protein. Of about 190,000 distinct CDR3 sequences in the sample, 15% to 20% were seen once. The V and J ends lost 6 bases and 2 bases respectively, with 12 bases between them. The CDR3 spans 14 residues. These data also formed part of another study, on T cells expressing NK-cell markers.

The origin of this receptor is a young woman in good health. Material for sequencing was CD8+ T cells sorted from blood. The chain uses TRBV12-3 or TRBV12-4 and TRBJ2-3; no reliable D call. CDR3: CASSLSLATDTQYF. The CDR3 nucleotides read TGTGCCAGCAGCCTTTCGCTGGCCACAGATACGCAGTATTTT.